This TCR beta chain was captured in a study of early T cells in non-severe SARS-CoV-2 infection. Study-wide background: Sequencing input comprised bulk RNA from unsorted whole blood; chain pairing was not available.

Individual cDNA molecules carried attached unique molecular identifiers. MiXCR, applied by TCRdb to the 5' RACE reads, yields one record per CDR3 protein. The data show about 67,000 distinct CDR3 sequences, about 9% seen once. The germline CDR1 and CDR2 sequences are MNHEY and SMNVEV (reference sequence). V lost 2 bases and J 2 bases, leaving 6 bases between the germline ends. The CDR3 is 13 amino acids. By sample fraction, this clonotype is medium-sized. V is TRBV27 and J is TRBJ1-2; D might be TRBD1 (5 bases). The material was whole blood, obtained at baseline. This TCR derives from an adult who was a healthcare worker with PCR-confirmed SARS-CoV-2 infection or an uninfected control (not recorded which). The CDR3 reads CASSLEGNYGYTF. The CDR3 coding sequence is TGTGCCAGCAGTTTAGAGGGGAACTATGGCTACACCTTC.